This T cell receptor beta chain was sequenced during a study of shared clonotypes between healthy human individuals. The authors split each subset's genomic DNA evenly across several immunoSEQ plates. TCRdb's table, derived via immunoSEQ multiplex PCR, lists solely in-frame clones and lacks some. The top ten hold 1.2% to 1.5% of the sample, which has 850,000 to 1,200,000 clones, under 80% seen once. As concerns this clone: At the DNA level, this CDR3 is encoded by other sequences in the same sample as well.

The clonotype originates from a man aged 18 to 29 in good health. The sample consisted of memory CD4+ T cells sorted from blood. Subset meaning: CD45RA-negative fraction.

CDR3 DNA: TGTGCCAGCAGTTTTGATAGCACAGATACGCAGTATTTT. Protein product: CASSFDSTDTQYF. The V and J genes are TRBV7-8 and TRBJ2-3; D not certain. CDR3 length: 13 amino acids. Looked up from germline, CDR1 is SGHVS and CDR2 is FQNEAQ. The V and J ends lost 6 bases and 0 bases respectively, with 7 bases between them.